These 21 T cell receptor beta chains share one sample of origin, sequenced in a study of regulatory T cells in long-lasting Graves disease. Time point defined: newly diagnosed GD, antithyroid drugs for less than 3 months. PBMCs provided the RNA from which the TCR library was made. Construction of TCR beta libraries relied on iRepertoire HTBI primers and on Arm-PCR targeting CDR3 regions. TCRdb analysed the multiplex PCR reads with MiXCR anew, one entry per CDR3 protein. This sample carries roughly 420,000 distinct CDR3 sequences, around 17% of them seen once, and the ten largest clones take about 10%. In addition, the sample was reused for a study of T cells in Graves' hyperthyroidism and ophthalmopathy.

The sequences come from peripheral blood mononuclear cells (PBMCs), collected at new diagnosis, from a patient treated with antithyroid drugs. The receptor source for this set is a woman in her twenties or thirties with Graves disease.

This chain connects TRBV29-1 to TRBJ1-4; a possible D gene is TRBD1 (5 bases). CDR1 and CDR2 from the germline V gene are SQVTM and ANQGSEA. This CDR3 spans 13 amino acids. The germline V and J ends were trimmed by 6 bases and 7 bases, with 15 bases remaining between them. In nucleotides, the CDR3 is TGCAGCGTCCGCCCGACAGATTCTGAAAAACTGTTTTTT. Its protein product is CSVRPTDSEKLFF.

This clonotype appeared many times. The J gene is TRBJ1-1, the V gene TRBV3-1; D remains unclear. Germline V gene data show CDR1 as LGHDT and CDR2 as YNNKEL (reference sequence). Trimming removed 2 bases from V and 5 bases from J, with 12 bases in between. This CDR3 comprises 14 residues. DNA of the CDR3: TGTGCCAGCAGCCAACAACGACGGGGAACTGAAGCTTTCTTT. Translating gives CASSQQRRGTEAFF.

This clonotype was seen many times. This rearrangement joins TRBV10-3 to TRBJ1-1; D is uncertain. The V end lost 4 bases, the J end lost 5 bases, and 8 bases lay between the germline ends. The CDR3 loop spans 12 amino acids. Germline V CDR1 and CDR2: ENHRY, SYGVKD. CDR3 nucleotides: TGTGCCATCAGTGCGAAAGGGACTGAAGCTTTCTTT. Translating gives CAISAKGTEAFF.

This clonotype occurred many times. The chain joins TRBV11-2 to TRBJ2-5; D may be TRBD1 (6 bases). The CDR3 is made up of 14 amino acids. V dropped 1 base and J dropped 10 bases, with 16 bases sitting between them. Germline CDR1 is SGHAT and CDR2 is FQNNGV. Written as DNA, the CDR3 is TGTGCCAGCAGCTTAGGGCAGGGGCCCTTGGGCCAGTACTTC. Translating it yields CASSLGQGPLGQYF.

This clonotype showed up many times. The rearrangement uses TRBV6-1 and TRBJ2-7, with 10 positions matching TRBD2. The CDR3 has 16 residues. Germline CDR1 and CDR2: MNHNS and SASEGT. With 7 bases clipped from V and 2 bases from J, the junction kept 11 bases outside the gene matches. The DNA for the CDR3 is TGTGCCAGCACAGCTACTAGCGGGGTTAGCACCTACGAGCAGTACTTC. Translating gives CASTATSGVSTYEQYF.

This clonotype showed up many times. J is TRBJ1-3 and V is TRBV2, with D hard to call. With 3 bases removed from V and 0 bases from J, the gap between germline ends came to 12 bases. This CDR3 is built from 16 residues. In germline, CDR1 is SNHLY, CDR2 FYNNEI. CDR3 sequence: CASSDDRPNSGNTIYF. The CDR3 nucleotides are TGTGCCAGCAGTGACGATCGGCCGAACTCTGGAAACACCATATATTTT.

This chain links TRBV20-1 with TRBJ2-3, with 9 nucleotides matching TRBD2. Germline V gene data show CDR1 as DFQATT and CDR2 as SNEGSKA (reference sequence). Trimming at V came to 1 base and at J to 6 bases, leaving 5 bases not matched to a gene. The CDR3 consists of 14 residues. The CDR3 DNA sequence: TGCAGTGCTAGAGCGGCGGGAGGGCCGGATACGCAGTATTTT. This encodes CSARAAGGPDTQYF.

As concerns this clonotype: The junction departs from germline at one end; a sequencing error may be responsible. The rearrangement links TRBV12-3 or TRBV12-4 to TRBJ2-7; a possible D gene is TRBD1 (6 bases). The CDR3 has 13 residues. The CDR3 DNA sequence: TGTGCCAGCAGTTTGCAGGGGTCCCACGACCAGTACTTC. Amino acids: CASSLQGSHDQYF.

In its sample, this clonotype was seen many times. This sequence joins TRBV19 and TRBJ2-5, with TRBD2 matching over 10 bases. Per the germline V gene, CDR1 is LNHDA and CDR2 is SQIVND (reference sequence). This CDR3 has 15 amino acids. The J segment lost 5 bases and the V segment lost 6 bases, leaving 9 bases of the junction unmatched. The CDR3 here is CASSNLAGDAETQYF. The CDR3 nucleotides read TGTGCCAGTAGCAACCTAGCGGGAGATGCGGAGACCCAGTACTTC. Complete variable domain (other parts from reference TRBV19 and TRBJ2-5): DGGITQSPKYLFRKEGQNVTLSCEQNLNHDAMYWYRQDPGQGLRLIYYSQIVNDFQKGDIAEGYSVSREKKESFPLTVTSAQKNPTAFYLCASSNLAGDAETQYFGPGTRLLVL.

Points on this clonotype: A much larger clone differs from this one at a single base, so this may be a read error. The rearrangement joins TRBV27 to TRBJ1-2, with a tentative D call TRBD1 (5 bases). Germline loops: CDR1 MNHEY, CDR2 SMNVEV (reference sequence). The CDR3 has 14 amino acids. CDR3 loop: CGSSFRGSYYGYTF. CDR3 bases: TGTGGCAGCAGTTTCCGGGGCAGCTACTATGGCTACACCTTC.

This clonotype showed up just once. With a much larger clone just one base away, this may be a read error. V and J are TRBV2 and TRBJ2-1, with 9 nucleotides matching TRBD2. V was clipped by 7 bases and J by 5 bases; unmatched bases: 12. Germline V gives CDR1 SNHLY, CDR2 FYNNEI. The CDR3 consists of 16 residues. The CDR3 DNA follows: TGTGCCAGCAACCCCGAAACGGGACTAGCAGACAATGAGCAGTTCTTC. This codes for CASNPETGLADNEQFF.

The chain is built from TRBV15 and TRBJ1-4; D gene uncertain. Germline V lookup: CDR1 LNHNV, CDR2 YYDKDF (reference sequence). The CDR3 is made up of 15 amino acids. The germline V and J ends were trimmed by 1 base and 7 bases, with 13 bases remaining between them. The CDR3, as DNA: TGTGCCACCAGCAGAGGGGCCGGGGAGGGTGAAAAACTGTTTTTT. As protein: CATSRGAGEGEKLFF.

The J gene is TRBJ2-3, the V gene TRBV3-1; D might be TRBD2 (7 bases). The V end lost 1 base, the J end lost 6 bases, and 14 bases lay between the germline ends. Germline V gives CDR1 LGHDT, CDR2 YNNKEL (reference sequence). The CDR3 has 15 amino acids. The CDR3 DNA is TGTGCCAGCAGCCAAGCCGCGGGGGACATGGATACGCAGTATTTT. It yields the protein CASSQAAGDMDTQYF.

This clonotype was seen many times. The CDR3 loop is CASKDGGPMNTEAFF. Written as DNA, the CDR3 is TGTGCCAGCAAGGACGGTGGGCCCATGAACACTGAAGCTTTCTTT. The genes are TRBV6-1 and TRBJ1-1; D is undetermined. The length of the CDR3 is 15 residues. V was shortened by 7 bases and J by 0 bases, with 15 bases between the two germline ends. Per germline, CDR1 MNHNS and CDR2 SASEGT.

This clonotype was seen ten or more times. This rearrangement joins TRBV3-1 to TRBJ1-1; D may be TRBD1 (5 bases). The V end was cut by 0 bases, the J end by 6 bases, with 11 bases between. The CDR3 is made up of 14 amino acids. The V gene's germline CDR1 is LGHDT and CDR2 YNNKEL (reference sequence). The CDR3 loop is CASSQDWGGPEAFF. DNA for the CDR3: TGTGCCAGCAGCCAAGATTGGGGGGGACCTGAAGCTTTCTTT.

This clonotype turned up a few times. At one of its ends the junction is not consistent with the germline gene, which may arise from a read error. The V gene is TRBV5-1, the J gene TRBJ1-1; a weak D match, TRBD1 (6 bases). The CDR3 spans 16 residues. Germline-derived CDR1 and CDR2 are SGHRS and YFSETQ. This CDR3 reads CASGLAGGGAGFEAFF. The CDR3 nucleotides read TGCGCCAGCGGCTTGGCCGGGGGGGGGGCCGGCTTTGAAGCTTTCTTT.

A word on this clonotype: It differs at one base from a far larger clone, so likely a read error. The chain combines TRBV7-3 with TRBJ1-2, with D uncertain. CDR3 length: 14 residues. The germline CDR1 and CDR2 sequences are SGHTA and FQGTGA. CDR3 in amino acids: CASKDGSANYGYAF. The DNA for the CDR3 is TGTGCCAGCAAGGATGGCTCGGCTAACTATGGCTACGCCTTC.

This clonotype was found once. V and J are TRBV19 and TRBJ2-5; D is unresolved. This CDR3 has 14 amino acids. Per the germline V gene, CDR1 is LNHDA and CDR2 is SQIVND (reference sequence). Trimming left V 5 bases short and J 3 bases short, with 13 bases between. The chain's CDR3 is CASSPALWEETQYF. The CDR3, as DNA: TGTGCCAGTAGTCCGGCTCTTTGGGAAGAGACCCAGTACTTC.

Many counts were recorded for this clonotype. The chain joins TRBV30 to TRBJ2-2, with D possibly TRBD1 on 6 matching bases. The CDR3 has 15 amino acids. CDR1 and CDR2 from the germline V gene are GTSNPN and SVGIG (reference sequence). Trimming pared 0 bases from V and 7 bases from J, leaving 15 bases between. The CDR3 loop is CAWSVWGPGGGELFF. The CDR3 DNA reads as TGTGCCTGGAGTGTTTGGGGGCCCGGCGGCGGGGAGCTGTTTTTT. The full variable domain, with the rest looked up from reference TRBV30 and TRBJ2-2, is SQTIHQWPATLVQPVGSPLSLECTVEGTSNPNLYWYRQAAGRGLQLLFYSVGIGQISSEVPQNLSASRPQDRQFILSSKKLLLSDSGFYLCAWSVWGPGGGELFFGEGSRLTVL.

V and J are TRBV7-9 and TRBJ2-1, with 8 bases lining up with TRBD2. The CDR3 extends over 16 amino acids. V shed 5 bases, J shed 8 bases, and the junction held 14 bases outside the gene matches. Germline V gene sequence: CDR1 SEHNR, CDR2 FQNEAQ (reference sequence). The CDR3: CASSERGRIPTYEQFF. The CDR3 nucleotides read TGTGCCAGCAGCGAACGCGGGAGGATCCCTACATATGAGCAGTTCTTC.

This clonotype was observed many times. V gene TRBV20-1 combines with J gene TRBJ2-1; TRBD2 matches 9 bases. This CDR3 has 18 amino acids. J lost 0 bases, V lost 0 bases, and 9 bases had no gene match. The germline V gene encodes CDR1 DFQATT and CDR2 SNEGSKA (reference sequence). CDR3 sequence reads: CSARDGRAGGDSYNEQFF. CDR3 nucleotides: TGCAGTGCTAGAGACGGAAGAGCGGGAGGTGACTCCTACAATGAGCAGTTCTTC.